What follows describes a single T cell receptor (beta chain). Sequencing was performed with immunoSEQ multiplex PCR; in TCRdb, only in-frame clones are kept and a portion is missing. This sample has 60,000 or so clones, with 82% found just once. V dropped 2 bases and J dropped 8 bases, with 16 bases sitting between them. This CDR3 is built from 15 residues. CDR1 and CDR2 from the germline V gene are MNHEY and SVGAGI. This entry comes from a study of OX40 agonist ivuxolimab in advanced cancers. The V call is TRBV6-5, the J call TRBJ2-1; the D gene could be TRBD1 or TRBD2 (5 bases each). The sample consisted of CD4+ or CD8+ T cells sorted from blood, taken in a trial of the OX40 agonist ivuxolimab. The source of this sequence is an adult with an advanced solid tumor such as melanoma, head and neck, liver or kidney cancer. CDR3: CASSYAPSMGDEQFF. Written as DNA, the CDR3 is TGTGCCAGCAGTTACGCGCCCTCCATGGGGGATGAGCAGTTCTTC.